The T cell receptor beta chain under discussion was sequenced for a study of T cell responses to AZD1222 COVID-19 vaccine. Study results and caveats: After the peak T cell response, and only then, were repertoires sampled.

In this sample, this clone turned up once. Its target is not known. Clones were sequenced by immunoSEQ multiplex PCR, and TCRdb holds only the in-frame ones, with some missing. The repertoire holds about 120,000 clones, about 95% seen once, with about 3.1% in the top ten. CDR3 length: 15 residues. V was pared by 3 bases and J by 0 bases, with 9 bases between. The V gene's germline CDR1 is LNHDA and CDR2 SQIVND (reference sequence). This chain joins TRBV19 and TRBJ1-5; D unclear. The source was peripheral blood, collected 28 days after the second AZD1222 dose. This receptor was taken from an adult who received the AZD1222 COVID-19 vaccine. As DNA, the CDR3 is TGTGCCAGTAGTATCAGTCAATATAGCAATCAGCCCCAGCATTTT. It translates to CASSISQYSNQPQHF. Full variable domain (rest looked up from reference TRBV19 and TRBJ1-5): DGGITQSPKYLFRKEGQNVTLSCEQNLNHDAMYWYRQDPGQGLRLIYYSQIVNDFQKGDIAEGYSVSREKKESFPLTVTSAQKNPTAFYLCASSISQYSNQPQHFGDGTRLSIL.